The T cell receptor (beta chain) under discussion was sequenced for a study of beta chain features in type 1 diabetes. This clone was seen only a few times. The entirety of the isolated RNA underwent reverse transcription, so expressed TCRB transcripts were sequenced. TCRdb's table, derived via immunoSEQ multiplex PCR, lists solely in-frame clones and lacks some. This table holds roughly 150,000 clones, approximately 9.1% found once. The CDR3 covers 16 residues. In germline, CDR1 is MNHEY, CDR2 SMNVEV (reference sequence). V was cut by 4 bases and J by 8 bases, with 18 bases left in between. The rearrangement uses TRBV27 and TRBJ1-6; perhaps TRBD1 as D (6 bases). Sequencing was carried out using central memory CD4+ T cells from blood. The TCR comes from a woman aged 18 to 35 in good health. DNA for the CDR3: TGTGCCAGCAGTTCATTCCTGGGACATGGTGATTCACCCCTCCACTTT. It specifies CASSSFLGHGDSPLHF.